This TCR beta chain was documented in a study of blood T cell repertoires in COVID-19. The overall study: There were acute and convalescent COVID-19 samples, and they came from the United States, Italy and Spain. Sources were T cells, B-cell-depleted T cells, or PBMCs; the material itself was cDNA or gDNA.

As handled by the study authors: From reference gene primer amplification, estimates of nucleated cell counts were derived. Libraries were prepared by immunoSEQ multiplex PCR; TCRdb keeps only in-frame clonotypes and omits some of them. The DNA gave D and trimming, while V, J and clone size come from that table. The table lists about 86,000 clones, approximately 80% of them singletons. There are 15 residues in the CDR3. Germline assignment: CDR1 MNHNY and CDR2 SVGAGI (reference sequence). V was cut by 6 bases and J by 2 bases, with 16 bases left in between. This rearrangement joins TRBV6-6 to TRBJ1-1; D is possibly TRBD1 (6 bases). Sequencing input: peripheral blood. This receptor was taken from a man aged 45-65 years with acute or convalescent COVID-19. The CDR3 sequence is CASRGGASLNTEAFF. For the CDR3, the DNA is TGTGCCAGCAGAGGGGGGGCTAGCCTCAACACTGAAGCTTTCTTT.